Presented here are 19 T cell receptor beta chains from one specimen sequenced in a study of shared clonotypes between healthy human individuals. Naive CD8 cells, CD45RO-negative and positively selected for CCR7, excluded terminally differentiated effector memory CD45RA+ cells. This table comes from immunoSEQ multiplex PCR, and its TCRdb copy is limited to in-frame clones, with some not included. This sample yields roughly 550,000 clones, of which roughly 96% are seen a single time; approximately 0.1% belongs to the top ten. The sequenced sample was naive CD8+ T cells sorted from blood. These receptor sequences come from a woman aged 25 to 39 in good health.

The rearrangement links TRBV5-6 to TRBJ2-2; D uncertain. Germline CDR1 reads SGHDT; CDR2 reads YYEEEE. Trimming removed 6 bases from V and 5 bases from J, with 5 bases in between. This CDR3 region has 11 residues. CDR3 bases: TGTGCCAGCACCTATACCGGGGAGCTGTTTTTT. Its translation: CASTYTGELFF.

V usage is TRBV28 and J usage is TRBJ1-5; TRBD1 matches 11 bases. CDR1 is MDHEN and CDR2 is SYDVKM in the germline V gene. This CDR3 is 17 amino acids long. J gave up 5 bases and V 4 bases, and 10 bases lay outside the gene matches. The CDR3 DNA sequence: TGTGCCAGCAGTTCCATAAGGGGGGACAGGGGGGATCAGCCCCAGCATTTT. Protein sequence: CASSSIRGDRGDQPQHF.

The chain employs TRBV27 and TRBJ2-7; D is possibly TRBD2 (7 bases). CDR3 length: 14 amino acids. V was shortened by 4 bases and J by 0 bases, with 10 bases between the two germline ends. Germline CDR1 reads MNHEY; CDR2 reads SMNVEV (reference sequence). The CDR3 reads CASSWGGSSYEQYF. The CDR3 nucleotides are TGTGCCAGCAGTTGGGGGGGCAGCTCCTACGAGCAGTACTTC.

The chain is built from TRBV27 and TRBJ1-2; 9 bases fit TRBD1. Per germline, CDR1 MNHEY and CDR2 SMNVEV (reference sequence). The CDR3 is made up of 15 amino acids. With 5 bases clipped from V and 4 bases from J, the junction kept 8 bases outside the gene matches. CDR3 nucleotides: TGTGCCAGCAGTCAACAGGGGGCTGCCCCCTATGGCTACACCTTC. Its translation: CASSQQGAAPYGYTF.

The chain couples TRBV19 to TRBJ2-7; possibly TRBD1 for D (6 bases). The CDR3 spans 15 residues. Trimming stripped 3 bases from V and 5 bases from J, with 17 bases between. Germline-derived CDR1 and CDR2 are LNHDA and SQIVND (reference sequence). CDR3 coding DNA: TGTGCCAGTAGTATGCAATTCCAAGGGGGACACGAGCAGTACTTC. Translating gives CASSMQFQGGHEQYF.

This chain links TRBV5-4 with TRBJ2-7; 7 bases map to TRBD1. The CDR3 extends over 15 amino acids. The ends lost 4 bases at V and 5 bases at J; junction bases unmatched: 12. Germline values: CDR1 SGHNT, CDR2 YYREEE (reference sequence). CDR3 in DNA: TGTGCCAGCAGCAGGCCCCAGGGGGAGTTCGACGAGCAGTACTTC. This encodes CASSRPQGEFDEQYF.

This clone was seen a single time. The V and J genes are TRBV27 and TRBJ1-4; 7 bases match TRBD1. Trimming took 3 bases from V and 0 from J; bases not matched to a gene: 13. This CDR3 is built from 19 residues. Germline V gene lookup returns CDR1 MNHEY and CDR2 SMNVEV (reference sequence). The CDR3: CASSLGVTGPPPTNEKLFF. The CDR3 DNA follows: TGTGCCAGCAGTTTGGGTGTGACAGGGCCTCCACCAACTAATGAAAAACTGTTTTTT. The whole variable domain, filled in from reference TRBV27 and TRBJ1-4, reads EAQVTQNPRYLITVTGKKLTVTCSQNMNHEYMSWYRQDPGLGLRQIYYSMNVEVTDKGDVPEGYKVSRKEKRNFPLILESPSPNQTSLYFCASSLGVTGPPPTNEKLFFGSGTQLSVL.

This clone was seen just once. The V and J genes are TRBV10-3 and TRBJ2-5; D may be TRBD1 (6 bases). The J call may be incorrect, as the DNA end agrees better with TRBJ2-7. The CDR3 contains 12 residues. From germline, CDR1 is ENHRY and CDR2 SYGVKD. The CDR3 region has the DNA TGTGCCATCAGGAACGACAGGTACGAGCAGTACTTC. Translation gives CAIRNDRYEQYF.

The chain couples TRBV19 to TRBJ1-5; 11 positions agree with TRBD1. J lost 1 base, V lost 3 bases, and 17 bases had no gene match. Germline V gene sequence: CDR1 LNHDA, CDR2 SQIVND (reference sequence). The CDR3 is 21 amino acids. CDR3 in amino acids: CASSIYAWGRDRGDSNQPQHF. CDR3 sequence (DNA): TGTGCCAGTAGTATCTACGCGTGGGGCCGGGACAGGGGGGACAGCAATCAGCCCCAGCATTTT. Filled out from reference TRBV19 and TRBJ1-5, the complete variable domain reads DGGITQSPKYLFRKEGQNVTLSCEQNLNHDAMYWYRQDPGQGLRLIYYSQIVNDFQKGDIAEGYSVSREKKESFPLTVTSAQKNPTAFYLCASSIYAWGRDRGDSNQPQHFGDGTRLSIL.

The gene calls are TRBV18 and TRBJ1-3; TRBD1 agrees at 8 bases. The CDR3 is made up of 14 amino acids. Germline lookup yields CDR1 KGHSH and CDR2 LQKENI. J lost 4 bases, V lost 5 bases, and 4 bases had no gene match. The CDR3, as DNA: TGTGCCAGCTCATCAGGACAGGGAGGAAACACCATATATTTT. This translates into CASSSGQGGNTIYF.

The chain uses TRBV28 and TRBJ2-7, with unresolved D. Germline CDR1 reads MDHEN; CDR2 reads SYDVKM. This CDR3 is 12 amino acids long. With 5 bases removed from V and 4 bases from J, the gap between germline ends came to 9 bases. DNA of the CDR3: TGTGCCAGCAGTCGTCCCGGGTACGAGCAGTACTTC. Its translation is CASSRPGYEQYF.

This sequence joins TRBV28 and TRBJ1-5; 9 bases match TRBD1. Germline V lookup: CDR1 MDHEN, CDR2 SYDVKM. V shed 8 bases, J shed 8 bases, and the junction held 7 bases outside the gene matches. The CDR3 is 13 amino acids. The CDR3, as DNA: TGTGCCAGCGGGGACAGGGCCGGGAAGCCCCAGCATTTT. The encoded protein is CASGDRAGKPQHF.

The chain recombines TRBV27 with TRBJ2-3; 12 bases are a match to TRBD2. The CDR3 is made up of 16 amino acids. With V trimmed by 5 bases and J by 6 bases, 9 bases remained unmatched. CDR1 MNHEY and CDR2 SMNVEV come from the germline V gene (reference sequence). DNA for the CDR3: TGTGCCAGCAGTCCAACTAGCGGGAGGTCAGAGGATACGCAGTATTTT. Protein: CASSPTSGRSEDTQYF.

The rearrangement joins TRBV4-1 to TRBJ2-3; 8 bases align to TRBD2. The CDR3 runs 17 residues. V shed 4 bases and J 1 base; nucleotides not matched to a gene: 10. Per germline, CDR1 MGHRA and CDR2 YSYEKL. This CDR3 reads CASSPGRAGAGTDTQYF. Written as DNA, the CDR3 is TGCGCCAGCAGCCCCGGGAGGGCCGGAGCGGGCACAGATACGCAGTATTTT.

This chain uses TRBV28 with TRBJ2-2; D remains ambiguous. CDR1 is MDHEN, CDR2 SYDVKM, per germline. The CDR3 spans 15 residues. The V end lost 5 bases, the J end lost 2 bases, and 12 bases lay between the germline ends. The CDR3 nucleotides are TGTGCCAGCAGTACTCAAGACGTCAACACCGGGGAGCTGTTTTTT. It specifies CASSTQDVNTGELFF.

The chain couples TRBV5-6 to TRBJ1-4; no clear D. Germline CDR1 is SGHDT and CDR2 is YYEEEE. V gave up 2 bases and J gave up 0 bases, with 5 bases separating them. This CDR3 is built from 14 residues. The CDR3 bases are TGTGCCAGCAGCTTTACCGCAACTAATGAAAAACTGTTTTTT. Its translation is CASSFTATNEKLFF.

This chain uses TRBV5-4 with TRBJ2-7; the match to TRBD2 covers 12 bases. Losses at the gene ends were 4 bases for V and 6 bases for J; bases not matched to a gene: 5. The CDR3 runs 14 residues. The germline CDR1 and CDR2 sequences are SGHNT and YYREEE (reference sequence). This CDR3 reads CASSLTSGSLEQYF. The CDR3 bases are TGTGCCAGCAGCCTGACTAGCGGGAGCCTCGAGCAGTACTTC.

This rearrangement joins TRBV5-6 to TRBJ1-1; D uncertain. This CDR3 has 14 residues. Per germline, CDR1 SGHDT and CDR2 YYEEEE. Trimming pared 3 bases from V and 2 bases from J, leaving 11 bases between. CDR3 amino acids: CASSWTGLNTEAFF. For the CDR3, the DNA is TGTGCCAGCAGCTGGACTGGACTCAACACTGAAGCTTTCTTT.

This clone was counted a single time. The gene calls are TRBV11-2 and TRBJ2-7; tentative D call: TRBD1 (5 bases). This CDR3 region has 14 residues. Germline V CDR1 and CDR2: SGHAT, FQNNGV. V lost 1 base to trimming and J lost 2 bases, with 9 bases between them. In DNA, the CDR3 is TGTGCCAGCAGCTTAGGCATAGGGGCCTACGAGCAGTACTTC. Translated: CASSLGIGAYEQYF.